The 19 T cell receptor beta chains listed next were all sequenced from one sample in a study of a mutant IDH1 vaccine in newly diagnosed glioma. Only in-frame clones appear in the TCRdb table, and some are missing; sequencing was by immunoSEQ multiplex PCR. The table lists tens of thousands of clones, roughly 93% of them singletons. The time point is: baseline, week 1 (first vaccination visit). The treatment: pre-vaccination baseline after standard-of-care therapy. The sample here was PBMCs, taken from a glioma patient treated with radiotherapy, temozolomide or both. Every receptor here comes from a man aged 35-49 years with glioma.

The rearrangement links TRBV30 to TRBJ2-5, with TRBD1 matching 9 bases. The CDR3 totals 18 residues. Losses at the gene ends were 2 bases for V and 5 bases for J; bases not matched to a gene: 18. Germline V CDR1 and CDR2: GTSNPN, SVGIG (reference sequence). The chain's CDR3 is CAWSPTRRDRVGRETQYF. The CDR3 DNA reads TGTGCCTGGAGTCCGACGAGAAGGGACAGGGTGGGCAGGGAGACCCAGTACTTC. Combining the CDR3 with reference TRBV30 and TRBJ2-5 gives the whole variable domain SQTIHQWPATLVQPVGSPLSLECTVEGTSNPNLYWYRQAAGRGLQLLFYSVGIGQISSEVPQNLSASRPQDRQFILSSKKLLLSDSGFYLCAWSPTRRDRVGRETQYFGPGTRLLVL.

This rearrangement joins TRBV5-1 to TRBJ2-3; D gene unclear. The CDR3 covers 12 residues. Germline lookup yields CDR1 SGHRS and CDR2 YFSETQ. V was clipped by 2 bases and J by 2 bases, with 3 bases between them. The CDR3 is CASSFLTDTQYF. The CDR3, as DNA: TGCGCCAGCAGCTTCCTCACAGATACGCAGTATTTT.

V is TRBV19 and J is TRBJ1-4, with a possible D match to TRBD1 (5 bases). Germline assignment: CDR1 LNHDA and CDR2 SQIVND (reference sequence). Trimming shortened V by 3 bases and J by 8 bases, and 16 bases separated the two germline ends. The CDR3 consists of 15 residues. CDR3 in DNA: TGTGCCAGTAGTATGCGTACAGGTTTATACGAAAAACTGTTTTTT. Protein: CASSMRTGLYEKLFF.

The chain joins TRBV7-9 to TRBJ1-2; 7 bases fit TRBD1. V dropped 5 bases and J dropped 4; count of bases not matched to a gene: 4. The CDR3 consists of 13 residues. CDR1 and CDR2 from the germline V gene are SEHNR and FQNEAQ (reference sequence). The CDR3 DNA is TGTGCCAGCAGCAAGGGACAGACCTATGGCTACACCTTC. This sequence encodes CASSKGQTYGYTF. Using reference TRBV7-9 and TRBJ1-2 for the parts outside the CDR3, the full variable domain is DTGVSQNPRHKITKRGQNVTFRCDPISEHNRLYWYRQTLGQGPEFLTYFQNEAQLEKSRLLSDRFSAERPKGSFSTLEIQRTEQGDSAMYLCASSKGQTYGYTFGSGTRLTVV.

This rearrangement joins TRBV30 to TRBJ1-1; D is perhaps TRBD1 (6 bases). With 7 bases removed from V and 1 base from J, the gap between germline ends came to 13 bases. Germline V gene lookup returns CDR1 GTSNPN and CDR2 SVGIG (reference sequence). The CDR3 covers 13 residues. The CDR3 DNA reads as TGTGCCTTGGACGACAGGAGGAACACTGAAGCTTTCTTT. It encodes CALDDRRNTEAFF.

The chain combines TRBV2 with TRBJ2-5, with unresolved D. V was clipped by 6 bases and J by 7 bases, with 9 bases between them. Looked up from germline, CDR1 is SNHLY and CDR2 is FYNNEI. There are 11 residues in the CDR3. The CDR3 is CASRASRTQYF. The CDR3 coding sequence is TGTGCCAGCAGGGCTAGTAGGACCCAGTACTTC. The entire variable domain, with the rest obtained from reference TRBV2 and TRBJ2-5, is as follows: EPEVTQTPSHQVTQMGQEVILRCVPISNHLYFYWYRQILGQKVEFLVSFYNNEISEKSEIFDDQFSVERPDGSNFTLKIRSTKLEDSAMYFCASRASRTQYFGPGTRLLVL.

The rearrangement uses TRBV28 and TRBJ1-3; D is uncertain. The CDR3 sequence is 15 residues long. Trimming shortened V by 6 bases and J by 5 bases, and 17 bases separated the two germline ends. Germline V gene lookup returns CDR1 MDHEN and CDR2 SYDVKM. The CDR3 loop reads CASRIREGFRNTIYF. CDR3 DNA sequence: TGTGCCAGCAGGATAAGGGAGGGTTTTCGAAACACCATATATTTT.

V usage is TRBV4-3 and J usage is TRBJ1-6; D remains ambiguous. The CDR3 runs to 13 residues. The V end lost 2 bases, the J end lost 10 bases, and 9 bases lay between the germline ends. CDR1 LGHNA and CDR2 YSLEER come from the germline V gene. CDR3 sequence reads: CASSQLGISPLHF. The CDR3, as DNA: TGCGCCAGCAGCCAACTCGGGATCTCACCCCTCCACTTT.

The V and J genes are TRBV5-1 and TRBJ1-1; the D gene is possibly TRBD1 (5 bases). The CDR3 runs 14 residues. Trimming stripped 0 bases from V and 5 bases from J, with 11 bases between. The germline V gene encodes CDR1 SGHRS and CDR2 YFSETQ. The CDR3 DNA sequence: TGCGCCAGCAGCTTGGGGGGGAGTGAGACTGAAGCTTTCTTT. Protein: CASSLGGSETEAFF.

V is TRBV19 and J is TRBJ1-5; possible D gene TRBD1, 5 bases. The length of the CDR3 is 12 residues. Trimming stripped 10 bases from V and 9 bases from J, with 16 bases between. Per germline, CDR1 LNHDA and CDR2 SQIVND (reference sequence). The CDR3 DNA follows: TGTGCCACTGGGGCGTCCCACGGGCCCCAGCATTTT. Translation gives CATGASHGPQHF. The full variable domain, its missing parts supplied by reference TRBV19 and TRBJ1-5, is DGGITQSPKYLFRKEGQNVTLSCEQNLNHDAMYWYRQDPGQGLRLIYYSQIVNDFQKGDIAEGYSVSREKKESFPLTVTSAQKNPTAFYLCATGASHGPQHFGDGTRLSIL.

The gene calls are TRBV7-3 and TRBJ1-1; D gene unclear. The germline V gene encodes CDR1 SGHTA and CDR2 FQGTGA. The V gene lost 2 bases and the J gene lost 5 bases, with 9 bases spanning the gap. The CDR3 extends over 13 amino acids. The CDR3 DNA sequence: TGTGCCAGCAGCTTATCCCATGGGACTGAAGCTTTCTTT. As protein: CASSLSHGTEAFF.

The CDR3, as DNA: TGCGCCAGCAGTAACTTGTATAACTATGGCTACACCTTC. It specifies CASSNLYNYGYTF. This sequence joins TRBV5-1 and TRBJ1-2; D gene uncertain. V lost 5 bases to trimming and J lost 1 base, with 9 bases between them. The CDR3 has 13 amino acids. Germline assignment: CDR1 SGHRS and CDR2 YFSETQ. The full variable domain, rest sourced from reference TRBV5-1 and TRBJ1-2, is KAGVTQTPRYLIKTRGQQVTLSCSPISGHRSVSWYQQTPGQGLQFLFEYFSETQRNKGNFPGRFSGRQFSNSRSEMNVSTLELGDSALYLCASSNLYNYGYTFGSGTRLTVV.

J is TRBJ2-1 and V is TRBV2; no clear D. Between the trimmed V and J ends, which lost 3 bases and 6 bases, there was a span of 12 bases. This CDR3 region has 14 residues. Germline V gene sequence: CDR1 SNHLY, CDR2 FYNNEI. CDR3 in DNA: TGTGCCAGCAGTGATTTGGTCAGCTCCAATGAGCAGTTCTTC. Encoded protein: CASSDLVSSNEQFF.

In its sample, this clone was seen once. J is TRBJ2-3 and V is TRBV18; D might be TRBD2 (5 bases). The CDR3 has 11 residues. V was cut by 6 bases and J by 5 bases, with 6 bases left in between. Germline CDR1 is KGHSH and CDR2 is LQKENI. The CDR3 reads CASSRGDTQYF. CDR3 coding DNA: TGTGCCAGCTCTCGGGGAGATACGCAGTATTTT. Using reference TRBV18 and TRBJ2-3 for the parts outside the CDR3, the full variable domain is NAGVMQNPRHLVRRRGQEARLRCSPMKGHSHVYWYRQLPEEGLKFMVYLQKENIIDESGMPKERFSAEFPKEGPSILRIQQVVRGDSAAYFCASSRGDTQYFGPGTRLTVL.

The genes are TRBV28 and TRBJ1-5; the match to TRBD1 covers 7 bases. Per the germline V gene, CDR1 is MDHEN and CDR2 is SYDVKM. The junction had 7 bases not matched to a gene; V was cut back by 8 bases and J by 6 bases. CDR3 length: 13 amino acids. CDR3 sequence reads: CASGGGGVQPQHF. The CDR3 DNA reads TGTGCCAGCGGGGGAGGGGGCGTTCAGCCCCAGCATTTT.

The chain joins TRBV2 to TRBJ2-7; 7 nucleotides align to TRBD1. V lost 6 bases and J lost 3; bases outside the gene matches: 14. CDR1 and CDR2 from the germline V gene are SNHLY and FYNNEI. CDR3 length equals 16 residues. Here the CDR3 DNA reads TGTGCCAGCAGCATCGGCAAGGGGGCGCCTTACTACGAGCAGTACTTC. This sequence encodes CASSIGKGAPYYEQYF.

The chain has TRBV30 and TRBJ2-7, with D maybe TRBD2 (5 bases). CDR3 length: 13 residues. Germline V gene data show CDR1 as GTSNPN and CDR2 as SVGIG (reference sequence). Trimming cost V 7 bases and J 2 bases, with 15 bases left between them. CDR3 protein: CALTSGRTYEQYF. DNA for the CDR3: TGTGCCTTGACGAGCGGCCGGACCTACGAGCAGTACTTC.

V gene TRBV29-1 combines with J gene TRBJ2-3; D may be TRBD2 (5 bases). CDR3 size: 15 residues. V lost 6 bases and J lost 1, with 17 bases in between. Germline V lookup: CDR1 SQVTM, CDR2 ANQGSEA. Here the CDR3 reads CSVRAGVLGTDTQYF. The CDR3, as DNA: TGCAGCGTAAGAGCCGGGGTACTGGGCACAGATACGCAGTATTTT.

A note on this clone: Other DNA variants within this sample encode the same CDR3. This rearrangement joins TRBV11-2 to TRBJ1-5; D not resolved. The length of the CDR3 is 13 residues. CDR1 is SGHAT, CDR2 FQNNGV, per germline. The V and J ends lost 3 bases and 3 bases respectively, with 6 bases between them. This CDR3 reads CASSFDSNQPQHF. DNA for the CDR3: TGTGCCAGCAGCTTTGACTCCAATCAGCCCCAGCATTTT.